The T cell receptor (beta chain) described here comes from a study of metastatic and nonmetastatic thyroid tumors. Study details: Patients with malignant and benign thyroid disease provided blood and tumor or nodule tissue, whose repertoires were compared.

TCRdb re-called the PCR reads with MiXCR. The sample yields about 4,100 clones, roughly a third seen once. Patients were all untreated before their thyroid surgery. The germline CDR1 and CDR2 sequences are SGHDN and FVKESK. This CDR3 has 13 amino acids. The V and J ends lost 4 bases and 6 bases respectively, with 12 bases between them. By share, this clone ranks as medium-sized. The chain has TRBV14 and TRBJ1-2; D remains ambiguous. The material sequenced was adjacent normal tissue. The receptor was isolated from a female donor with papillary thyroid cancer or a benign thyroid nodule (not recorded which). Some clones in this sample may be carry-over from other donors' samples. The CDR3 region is CASSRRLIHGYTF. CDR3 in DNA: TGTGCCAGCAGCCGACGACTTATTCATGGCTACACCTTC.